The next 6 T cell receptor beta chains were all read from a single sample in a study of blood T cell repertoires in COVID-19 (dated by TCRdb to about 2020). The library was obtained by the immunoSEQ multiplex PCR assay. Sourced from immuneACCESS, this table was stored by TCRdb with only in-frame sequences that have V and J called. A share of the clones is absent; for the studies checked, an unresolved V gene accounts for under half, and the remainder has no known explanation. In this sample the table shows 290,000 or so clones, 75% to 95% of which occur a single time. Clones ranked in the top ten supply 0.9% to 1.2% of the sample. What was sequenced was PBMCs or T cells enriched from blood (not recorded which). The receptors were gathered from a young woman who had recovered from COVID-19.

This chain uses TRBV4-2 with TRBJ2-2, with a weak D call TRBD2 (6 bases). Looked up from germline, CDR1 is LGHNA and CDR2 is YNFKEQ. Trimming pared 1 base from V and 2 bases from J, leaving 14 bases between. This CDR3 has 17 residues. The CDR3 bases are TGTGCCAGCAGCCAAGTAACCTTAGCGGAAAACACCGGGGAGCTGTTTTTT. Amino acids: CASSQVTLAENTGELFF.

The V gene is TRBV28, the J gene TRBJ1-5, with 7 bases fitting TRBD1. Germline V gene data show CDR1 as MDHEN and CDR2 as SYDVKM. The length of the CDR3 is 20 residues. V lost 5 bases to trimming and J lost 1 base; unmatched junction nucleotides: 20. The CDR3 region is CASSRRGVQGPGRSNQPQHF. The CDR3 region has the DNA TGTGCCAGCAGTCGGAGGGGGGTACAGGGGCCGGGTAGAAGCAATCAGCCCCAGCATTTT. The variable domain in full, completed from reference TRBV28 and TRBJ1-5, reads DVKVTQSSRYLVKRTGEKVFLECVQDMDHENMFWYRQDPGLGLRLIYFSYDVKMKEKGDIPEGYSVSREKKERFSLILESASTNQTSMYLCASSRRGVQGPGRSNQPQHFGDGTRLSIL.

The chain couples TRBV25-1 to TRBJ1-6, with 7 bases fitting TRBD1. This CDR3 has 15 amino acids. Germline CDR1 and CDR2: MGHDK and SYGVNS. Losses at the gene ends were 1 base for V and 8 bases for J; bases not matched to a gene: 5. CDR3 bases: TGTGCCAGCAGTGAATTTGGGACAGATTATTCACCCCTCCACTTT. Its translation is CASSEFGTDYSPLHF.

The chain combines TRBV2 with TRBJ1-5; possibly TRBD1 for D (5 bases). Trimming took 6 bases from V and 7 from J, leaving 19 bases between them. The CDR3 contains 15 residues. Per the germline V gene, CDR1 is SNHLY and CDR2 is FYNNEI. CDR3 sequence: CASSDGASTRQPQHF. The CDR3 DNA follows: TGTGCCAGCAGCGATGGGGCCTCTACGCGGCAGCCCCAGCATTTT.

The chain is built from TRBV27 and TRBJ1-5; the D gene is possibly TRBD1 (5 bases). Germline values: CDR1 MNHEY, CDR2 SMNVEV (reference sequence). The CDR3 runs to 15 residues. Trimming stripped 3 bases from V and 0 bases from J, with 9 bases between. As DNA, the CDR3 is TGTGCCAGCAGTTTGACAGCCGATAGCAATCAGCCCCAGCATTTT. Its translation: CASSLTADSNQPQHF.

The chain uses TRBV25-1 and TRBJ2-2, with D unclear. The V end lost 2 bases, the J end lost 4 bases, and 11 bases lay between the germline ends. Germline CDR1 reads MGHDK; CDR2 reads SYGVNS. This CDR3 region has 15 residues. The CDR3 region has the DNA TGTGCCAGCAGTGAAACCGGGTATGGCACCGGGGAGCTGTTTTTT. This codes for CASSETGYGTGELFF.